A selection of T cell receptor beta chains follows, all from one sample in a study of blood T cell repertoires in COVID-19. Profiled with immunoSEQ multiplex PCR; TCRdb holds only in-frame clones, not every one. The top ten hold 2% to 3% of the sample, which has 250,000 to 350,000 clones, roughly 87% seen once. The sequenced material came from peripheral blood. Receptors originate from a man between 18 and 29 years old with active or convalescent COVID-19. Both conserved end residues are part of each CDR3. Fields, in order: V gene, clone size, J gene, D gene, CDR3 DNA, CDR3 protein. The D gene is left open where the match is weak. Only some rows state a clone size, as once, few, many or a class for expanded clones.

V gene: TRBV7-9; clone size: once; J gene: TRBJ2-5; D gene: -; CDR3 DNA: TGTGCCAGCAGCTTAGTTGTGGGCTACCAGACCCAGTACTTC; CDR3 protein: CASSLVVGYQTQYF
V gene: TRBV5-1; clone size: -; J gene: TRBJ2-7; D gene: TRBD1; CDR3 DNA: TGCGCCAGCAGCTGGACAGGGGGCGCAGAGCAGTACTTC; CDR3 protein: CASSWTGGAEQYF
V gene: TRBV14; clone size: -; J gene: TRBJ2-7; D gene: -; CDR3 DNA: TGTGCCAAAGAGGTGACCTACGAGCAGTACTTC; CDR3 protein: CAKEVTYEQYF
V gene: TRBV7-9; clone size: -; J gene: TRBJ2-6; D gene: -; CDR3 DNA: TGTGCCAGCAGCACAAGACACATCTCTGGGGCCAACGTCCTGACTTTC; CDR3 protein: CASSTRHISGANVLTF
V gene: TRBV19; clone size: -; J gene: TRBJ2-1; D gene: -; CDR3 DNA: TGTGCCAGTTCCCTGACAGGCTCCTACAATGAGCAGTTCTTC; CDR3 protein: CASSLTGSYNEQFF
V gene: TRBV7-3; clone size: few; J gene: TRBJ2-1; D gene: TRBD1; CDR3 DNA: TGTGCCAGCAGCTCAGGGACAGGGCCCTTTGAGCAGTTCTTC; CDR3 protein: CASSSGTGPFEQFF
V gene: TRBV2; clone size: -; J gene: TRBJ1-5; D gene: -; CDR3 DNA: TGTGCCAGCAGTGATTTTAATAACAGGGGCAATCAGCCCCAGCATTTT; CDR3 protein: CASSDFNNRGNQPQHF
V gene: TRBV7-2; clone size: -; J gene: TRBJ2-7; D gene: -; CDR3 DNA: TGTGCCAGCAGCTTAAATCCCTCGGGGTACGAGCAGTACTTC; CDR3 protein: CASSLNPSGYEQYF
V gene: TRBV6-5; clone size: -; J gene: TRBJ1-2; D gene: -; CDR3 DNA: TGTGCCAGCAGTTTCCGAGAAGGGGGAAGGTATGGCTACACCTTC; CDR3 protein: CASSFREGGRYGYTF
V gene: TRBV5-1; clone size: -; J gene: TRBJ2-3; D gene: -; CDR3 DNA: TGCGCCAGCAGCTCACCGTCCCCTAAAGCCGGGACTGAAACAACAGATACGCAGTATTTT; CDR3 protein: CASSSPSPKAGTETTDTQYF
V gene: TRBV11-1; clone size: -; J gene: TRBJ2-1; D gene: TRBD2; CDR3 DNA: TGTGCCAGCAGCCCCCCGGGACTAGCTATCTATGAGCAGTTCTTC; CDR3 protein: CASSPPGLAIYEQFF
V gene: TRBV12-3/TRBV12-4; clone size: -; J gene: TRBJ1-1; D gene: -; CDR3 DNA: TGTGCCAGCAGTTTCCTTAATGAAGCTTTCTTT; CDR3 protein: CASSFLNEAFF
V gene: TRBV6-5; clone size: -; J gene: TRBJ2-2; D gene: -; CDR3 DNA: TGTGCCAGCTCAGTCGGGACAAACACCGGGGAGCTGTTTTTT; CDR3 protein: CASSVGTNTGELFF
V gene: TRBV4-1; clone size: -; J gene: TRBJ2-1; D gene: -; CDR3 DNA: TGCGCCAGCAGTGAACTAGCAGGTGAGCAGTTCTTC; CDR3 protein: CASSELAGEQFF
V gene: TRBV4-1; clone size: -; J gene: TRBJ2-2; D gene: -; CDR3 DNA: TGCGCCAGCAGCCAAGAAGTGGGGGGTTTCAGGACCGGGGAGCTGTTTTTT; CDR3 protein: CASSQEVGGFRTGELFF
V gene: TRBV12-3/TRBV12-4; clone size: -; J gene: TRBJ2-7; D gene: -; CDR3 DNA: TGTGCCAGCAGTTTAGGAGGTATCGAGCAGTACTTC; CDR3 protein: CASSLGGIEQYF
V gene: TRBV5-1; clone size: -; J gene: TRBJ2-6; D gene: -; CDR3 DNA: TGCGCCAGCAGCGAGGCAGGGCATGGGGCCAACGTCCTGACTTTC; CDR3 protein: CASSEAGHGANVLTF
V gene: TRBV6-2/TRBV6-3; clone size: -; J gene: TRBJ2-7; D gene: -; CDR3 DNA: TGTGCCAGCAGTCTACGACAAAGTATAACCTACGAGCAGTACTTC; CDR3 protein: CASSLRQSITYEQYF
V gene: TRBV7-9; clone size: -; J gene: TRBJ1-2; D gene: TRBD1; CDR3 DNA: TGTGCCAGCAGCGTCCGGACAGGCTTAAACTATGGCTACACCTTC; CDR3 protein: CASSVRTGLNYGYTF
V gene: TRBV5-1; clone size: -; J gene: TRBJ2-7; D gene: -; CDR3 DNA: TGCGCCAGCAGCTTGCTCCAGGGCACTTCCTCCGAGCAGTACTTC; CDR3 protein: CASSLLQGTSSEQYF
V gene: TRBV6-6; clone size: -; J gene: TRBJ2-7; D gene: -; CDR3 DNA: TGTGCCAGCAGTTACTCAGGACATTTGGGCCCTTTC; CDR3 protein: CASSYSGHLGPF
V gene: TRBV12-3/TRBV12-4; clone size: -; J gene: TRBJ2-7; D gene: -; CDR3 DNA: TGTGCCAGCGGAAAGAGGCCCTCCTACGAGCAGTACTTC; CDR3 protein: CASGKRPSYEQYF
V gene: TRBV5-8; clone size: -; J gene: TRBJ1-5; D gene: -; CDR3 DNA: TGTGCCAGCGGACTCGGGACACTTAGCAATCAGCCCCAGCATTTT; CDR3 protein: CASGLGTLSNQPQHF
V gene: TRBV5-6; clone size: -; J gene: TRBJ2-1; D gene: -; CDR3 DNA: TGTGCCAGCAGCTGGCTAGAGACGCCCTACAATGAGCAGTTCTTC; CDR3 protein: CASSWLETPYNEQFF
V gene: TRBV12-5; clone size: few; J gene: TRBJ1-2; D gene: -; CDR3 DNA: TGTGCTAGTGGTATGGACAGCTATGGCTACACCTTC; CDR3 protein: CASGMDSYGYTF
V gene: TRBV7-8; clone size: -; J gene: TRBJ2-7; D gene: -; CDR3 DNA: TGTGCCAGCAGCTTAGCTCAAGAGCAGTACTTC; CDR3 protein: CASSLAQEQYF
V gene: TRBV7-2; clone size: -; J gene: TRBJ2-3; D gene: -; CDR3 DNA: TGTGCCAGCAGCTTAGCTAATGGAGCAGATACGCAGTATTTT; CDR3 protein: CASSLANGADTQYF
V gene: TRBV3-1/TRBV3-2; clone size: -; J gene: TRBJ2-2; D gene: -; CDR3 DNA: TGTGCCAGCAGCCAAGGGTGGGGCACGAACACCGGGGAGCTGTTTTTT; CDR3 protein: CASSQGWGTNTGELFF
V gene: TRBV7-8; clone size: -; J gene: TRBJ1-2; D gene: -; CDR3 DNA: TGTGCCAGCAGCTCCAGGGCCTATGGCTACACCTTC; CDR3 protein: CASSSRAYGYTF
V gene: TRBV5-1; clone size: -; J gene: TRBJ2-3; D gene: -; CDR3 DNA: TGCGCCAGCTTTAGCCCCCCGGGAGATACGCAGTATTTT; CDR3 protein: CASFSPPGDTQYF
V gene: TRBV11-2; clone size: -; J gene: TRBJ1-4; D gene: -; CDR3 DNA: TGTGCCAGCAGCTTAGAACGGAATGAAAAACTGTTTTTT; CDR3 protein: CASSLERNEKLFF
V gene: TRBV5-1; clone size: -; J gene: TRBJ2-4; D gene: TRBD1; CDR3 DNA: TGCGCCAGCAGCTCGGGACAGGGAGCCAAAAACATTCAGTACTTC; CDR3 protein: CASSSGQGAKNIQYF
V gene: TRBV19; clone size: -; J gene: TRBJ1-6; D gene: -; CDR3 DNA: TGTGCCAGTAGTACCTCAAGCCCACCCCTCCACTTT; CDR3 protein: CASSTSSPPLHF
V gene: TRBV6-5; clone size: once; J gene: TRBJ1-1; D gene: TRBD1; CDR3 DNA: TGTGCCAGCAGTATCAGGGGGCTCCTGAACACTGAAGCTTTCTTT; CDR3 protein: CASSIRGLLNTEAFF
V gene: TRBV19; clone size: -; J gene: TRBJ2-3; D gene: TRBD2; CDR3 DNA: TGTGCCAGTAACCCTGGACTAGCGGGAGGGGCGGCGGAAGATACGCAGTATTTT; CDR3 protein: CASNPGLAGGAAEDTQYF
V gene: TRBV5-1; clone size: -; J gene: TRBJ2-2; D gene: TRBD2; CDR3 DNA: TGCGCCAGCAGCTTGGGACTAGCGACGAACACCGGGGAGCTGTTTTTT; CDR3 protein: CASSLGLATNTGELFF
V gene: TRBV5-4; clone size: -; J gene: TRBJ1-3; D gene: -; CDR3 DNA: TGTGCCAGCAGCTTGCAGGCAAACATCCGAAACACCATATATTTT; CDR3 protein: CASSLQANIRNTIYF
V gene: TRBV27; clone size: -; J gene: TRBJ2-2; D gene: -; CDR3 DNA: TGTGCCAGCAGTTTAGGGGGCGCCGGGGAGCTGTTTTTT; CDR3 protein: CASSLGGAGELFF
V gene: TRBV5-4; clone size: -; J gene: TRBJ1-2; D gene: -; CDR3 DNA: TGTGCCAGCAGCTTGATGGCGGATTTGTATGGCTACACCTTC; CDR3 protein: CASSLMADLYGYTF
V gene: TRBV12-5; clone size: few; J gene: TRBJ2-1; D gene: TRBD1; CDR3 DNA: TGTGCTAGTGGTTTGGTACTGGGACAGGGGTACAATGAGCAGTTCTTC; CDR3 protein: CASGLVLGQGYNEQFF
V gene: TRBV5-4; clone size: many; J gene: TRBJ2-3; D gene: TRBD2; CDR3 DNA: TGTGCCAGCGCTTGGCGGGGGGCAAGCACAGATACGCAGTATTTT; CDR3 protein: CASAWRGASTDTQYF